The 5 T cell receptor beta chains below were found in one sample sequenced in a study of CD8 T cells in ankylosing spondylitis. TCRdb fed the 5' RACE reads into MiXCR, producing one record per CDR3 protein. Found here are fewer than 400,000 distinct CDR3 sequences, under 15% of them singletons; the top ten hold 0.9% to 1.2%. Sequences were obtained from blood, either unsorted or a sorted T cell fraction (not recorded which). These receptors came from a male donor with ankylosing spondylitis or in good health (not recorded which).

This chain joins TRBV20-1 and TRBJ2-7; 12 bases match TRBD2. Trimming at V came to 5 bases and at J to 3 bases, leaving 8 bases not matched to a gene. Germline CDR1 and CDR2: DFQATT and SNEGSKA (reference sequence). The CDR3 sequence is 15 residues long. CDR3 amino acids: CSALGLAGLGYEQYF. CDR3 nucleotide sequence: TGCAGTGCTTTGGGACTAGCGGGTTTAGGCTACGAGCAGTACTTC.

This chain joins TRBV6-5 and TRBJ2-1; no definite D call. Trimming stripped 0 bases from V and 3 bases from J, with 6 bases between. Germline V CDR1 and CDR2: MNHEY, SVGAGI. There are 14 residues in the CDR3. The CDR3 protein is CASSYSYDYNEQFF. The CDR3, as DNA: TGTGCCAGCAGTTACTCCTACGACTACAATGAGCAGTTCTTC.

The chain is built from TRBV28 and TRBJ2-7, with TRBD2 identical over 7 bases. The V segment lost 7 bases and the J segment 5 bases; nucleotides outside the gene matches: 8. The CDR3 covers 13 residues. Looked up from germline, CDR1 is MDHEN and CDR2 is SYDVKM. CDR3 sequence reads: CASTPGGAHEQYF. The CDR3 DNA reads TGTGCCAGCACCCCGGGGGGAGCCCACGAGCAGTACTTC.

This clonotype was observed at least ten times. The V gene is TRBV6-6, the J gene TRBJ1-2; 8 bases fit TRBD1. Trimming removed 7 bases from V and 4 bases from J; junction bases left unmatched: 5. The CDR3 is 13 amino acids. The germline CDR1 and CDR2 sequences are MNHNY and SVGAGI (reference sequence). DNA of the CDR3: TGTGCCAGCACCCGGACAGGGACCTATGGCTACACCTTC. Protein sequence: CASTRTGTYGYTF.

This sequence joins TRBV11-2 and TRBJ2-5, with a tentative D call TRBD1 (5 bases). The germline V gene encodes CDR1 SGHAT and CDR2 FQNNGV. The length of the CDR3 is 14 residues. Trimming stripped 3 bases from V and 5 bases from J, with 13 bases between. CDR3 nucleotide sequence: TGTGCCAGCAGCTTGTTCAGGGATGGCGAGACCCAGTACTTC. This sequence encodes CASSLFRDGETQYF.